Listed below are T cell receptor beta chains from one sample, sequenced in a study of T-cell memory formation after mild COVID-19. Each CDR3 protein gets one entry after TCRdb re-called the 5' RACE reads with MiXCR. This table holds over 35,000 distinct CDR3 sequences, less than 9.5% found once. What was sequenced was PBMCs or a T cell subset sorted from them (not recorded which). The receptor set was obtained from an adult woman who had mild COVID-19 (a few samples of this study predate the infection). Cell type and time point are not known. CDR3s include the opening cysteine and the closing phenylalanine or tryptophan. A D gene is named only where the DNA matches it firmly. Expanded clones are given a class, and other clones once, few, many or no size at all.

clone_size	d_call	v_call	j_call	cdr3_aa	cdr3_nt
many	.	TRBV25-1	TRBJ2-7	CASSDSLPYEQYF	TGTGCCAGCAGTGACTCCCTTCCCTACGAGCAGTACTTC
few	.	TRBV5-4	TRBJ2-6	CASSLDGYSGANVLTF	TGTGCCAGCAGCTTGGATGGGTACTCTGGGGCCAACGTCCTGACTTTC
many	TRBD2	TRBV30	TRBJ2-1	CAWRTRREGRYEQFF	TGTGCCTGGAGGACGAGGCGGGAGGGAAGGTATGAGCAGTTCTTC
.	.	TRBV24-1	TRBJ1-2	CATSDAVYGYTF	TGTGCCACCAGTGATGCCGTCTATGGCTACACCTTC
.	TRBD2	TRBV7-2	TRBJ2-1	CASSLGRSSGSNEQFF	TGTGCCAGCAGCTTGGGCCGGTCTAGCGGGAGCAATGAGCAGTTCTTC
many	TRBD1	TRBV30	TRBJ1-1	CACRPQEGGNTEAFF	TGTGCCTGCCGCCCCCAGGAAGGGGGCAACACTGAAGCTTTCTTT
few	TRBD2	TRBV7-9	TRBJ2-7	CASSFGSGTSGRNEQYF	TGTGCCAGCAGCTTTGGGTCCGGGACTAGCGGGAGGAACGAGCAGTACTTC
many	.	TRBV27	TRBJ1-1	CASSLSVPTQNTEAFF	TGTGCCAGCAGTTTATCGGTTCCGACGCAGAACACTGAAGCTTTCTTT
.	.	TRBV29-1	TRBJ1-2	CSVAEGLGGYTF	TGCAGCGTTGCAGAGGGTTTAGGTGGCTACACCTTC
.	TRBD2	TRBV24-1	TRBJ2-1	CATMTSGRLNEQFF	TGTGCCACCATGACTAGCGGGAGGCTAAACGAGCAGTTCTTC
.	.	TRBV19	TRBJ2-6	CASSIDPRQAVNHRSESGANVLTF	TGTGCCAGTAGTATAGATCCCCGCCAGGCGGTTAATCACAGATCTGAGTCGGGGGCCAACGTCCTGACTTTC
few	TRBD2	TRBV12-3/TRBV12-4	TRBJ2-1	CASSLGTSGGYHEQFF	TGTGCCAGCAGTTTAGGGACTAGCGGGGGGTATCATGAGCAGTTCTTC
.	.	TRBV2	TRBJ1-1	CASSELPNTEAFF	TGTGCCAGCAGTGAACTCCCGAACACTGAAGCTTTCTTT
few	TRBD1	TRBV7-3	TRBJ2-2	CASSRGTGGMVSGELFF	TGTGCCAGCAGCCGAGGGACAGGGGGAATGGTGTCCGGGGAGCTGTTTTTT
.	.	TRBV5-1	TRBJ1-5	CASSLGDPNQPQHF	TGCGCCAGCAGCTTGGGGGACCCCAATCAGCCCCAGCATTTT
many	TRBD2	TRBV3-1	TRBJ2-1	CASSQLAGGQFF	TGTGCCAGCAGCCAACTAGCGGGGGGGCAGTTCTTC
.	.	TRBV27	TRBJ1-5	CASSLGQEFQPQHF	TGTGCCAGCAGTTTAGGGCAGGAGTTTCAGCCCCAGCATTTT
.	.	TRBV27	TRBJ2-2	CASRLARNTGELFF	TGTGCCAGCAGGCTAGCGCGGAACACCGGGGAGCTGTTTTTT
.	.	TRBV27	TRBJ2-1	CASSSLTGEQFF	TGTGCCAGCAGTTCTCTCACCGGGGAGCAGTTCTTC